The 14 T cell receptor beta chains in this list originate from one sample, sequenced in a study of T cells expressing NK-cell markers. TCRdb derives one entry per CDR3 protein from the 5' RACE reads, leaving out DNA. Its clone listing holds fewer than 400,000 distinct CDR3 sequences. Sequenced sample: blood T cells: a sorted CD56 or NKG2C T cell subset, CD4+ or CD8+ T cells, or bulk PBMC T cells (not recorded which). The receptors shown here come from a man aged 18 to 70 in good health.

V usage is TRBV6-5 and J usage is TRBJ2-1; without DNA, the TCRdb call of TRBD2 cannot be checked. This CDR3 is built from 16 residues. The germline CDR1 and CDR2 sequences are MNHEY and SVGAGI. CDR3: CASSYGGASGRNEQFF.

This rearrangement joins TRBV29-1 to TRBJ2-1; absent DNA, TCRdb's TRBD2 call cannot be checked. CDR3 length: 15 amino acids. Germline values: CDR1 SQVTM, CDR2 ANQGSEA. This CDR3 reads CSVELGTSGHNEQFF.

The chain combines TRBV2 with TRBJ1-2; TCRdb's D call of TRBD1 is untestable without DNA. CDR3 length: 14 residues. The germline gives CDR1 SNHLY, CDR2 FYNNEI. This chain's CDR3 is CASTAPDRGLGYTF.

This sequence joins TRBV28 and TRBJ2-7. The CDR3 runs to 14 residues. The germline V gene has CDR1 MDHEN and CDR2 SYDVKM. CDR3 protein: CASSMGYSSYEQYF. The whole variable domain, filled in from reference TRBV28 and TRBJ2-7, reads DVKVTQSSRYLVKRTGEKVFLECVQDMDHENMFWYRQDPGLGLRLIYFSYDVKMKEKGDIPEGYSVSREKKERFSLILESASTNQTSMYLCASSMGYSSYEQYFGPGTRLTVT.

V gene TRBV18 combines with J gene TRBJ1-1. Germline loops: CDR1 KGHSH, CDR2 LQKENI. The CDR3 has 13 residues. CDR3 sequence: CASSPPGRTEAFF.

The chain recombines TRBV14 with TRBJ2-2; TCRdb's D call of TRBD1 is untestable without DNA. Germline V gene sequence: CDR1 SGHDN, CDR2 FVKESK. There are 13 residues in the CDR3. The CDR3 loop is CASSRQGSGELFF. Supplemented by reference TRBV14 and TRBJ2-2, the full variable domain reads EAGVTQFPSHSVIEKGQTVTLRCDPISGHDNLYWYRRVMGKEIKFLLHFVKESKQDESGMPNNRFLAERTGGTYSTLKVQPAELEDSGVYFCASSRQGSGELFFGEGSRLTVL.

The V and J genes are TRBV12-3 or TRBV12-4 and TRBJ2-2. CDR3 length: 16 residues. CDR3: CATQRLDGANTGELFF.

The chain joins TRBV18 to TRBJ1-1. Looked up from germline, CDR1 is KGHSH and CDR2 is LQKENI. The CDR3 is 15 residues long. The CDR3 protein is CASSPAGTLNTEAFF. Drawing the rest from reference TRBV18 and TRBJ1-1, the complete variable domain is NAGVMQNPRHLVRRRGQEARLRCSPMKGHSHVYWYRQLPEEGLKFMVYLQKENIIDESGMPKERFSAEFPKEGPSILRIQQVVRGDSAAYFCASSPAGTLNTEAFFGQGTRLTVV.

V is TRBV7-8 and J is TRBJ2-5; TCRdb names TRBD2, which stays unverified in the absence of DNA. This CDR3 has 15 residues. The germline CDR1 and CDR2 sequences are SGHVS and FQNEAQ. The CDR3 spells CASSWGTNIPETQYF.

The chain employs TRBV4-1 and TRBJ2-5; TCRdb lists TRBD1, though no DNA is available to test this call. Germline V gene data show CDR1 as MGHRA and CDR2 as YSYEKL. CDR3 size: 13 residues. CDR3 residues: CASSQGQGWTQYF.

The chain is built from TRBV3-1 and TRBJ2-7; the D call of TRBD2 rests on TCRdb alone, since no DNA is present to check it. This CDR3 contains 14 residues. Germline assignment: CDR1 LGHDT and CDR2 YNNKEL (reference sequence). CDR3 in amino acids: CASRRKAGWNEQYF.

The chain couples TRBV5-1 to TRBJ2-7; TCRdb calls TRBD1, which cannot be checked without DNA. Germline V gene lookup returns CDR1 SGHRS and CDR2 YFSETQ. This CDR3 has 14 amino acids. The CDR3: CASARQGFSYEQYF.

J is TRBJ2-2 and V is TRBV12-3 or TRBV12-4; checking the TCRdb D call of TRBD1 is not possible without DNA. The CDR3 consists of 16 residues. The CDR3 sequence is CASISFNPLDTGELFF.

The CDR3 sequence is CASSTGQGRDEQYF. V is TRBV2 and J is TRBJ2-7; TCRdb outputs TRBD1, but without DNA this stays unchecked. The CDR3 loop spans 14 amino acids. From germline, CDR1 is SNHLY and CDR2 FYNNEI.